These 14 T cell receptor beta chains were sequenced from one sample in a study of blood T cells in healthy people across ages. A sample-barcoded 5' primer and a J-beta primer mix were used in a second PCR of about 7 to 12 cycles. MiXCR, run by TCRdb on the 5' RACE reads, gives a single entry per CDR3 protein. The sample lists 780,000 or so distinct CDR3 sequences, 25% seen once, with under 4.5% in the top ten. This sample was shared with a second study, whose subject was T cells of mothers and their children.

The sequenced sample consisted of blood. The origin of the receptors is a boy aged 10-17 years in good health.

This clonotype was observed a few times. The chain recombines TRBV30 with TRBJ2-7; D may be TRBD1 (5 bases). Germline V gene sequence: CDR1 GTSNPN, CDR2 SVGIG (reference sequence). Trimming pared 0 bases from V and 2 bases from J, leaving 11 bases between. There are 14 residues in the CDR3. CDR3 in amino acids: CAWSVGAGPYEQYF. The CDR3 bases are TGTGCCTGGAGTGTAGGGGCAGGACCCTACGAGCAGTACTTC. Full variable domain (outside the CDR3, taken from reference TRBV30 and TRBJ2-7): SQTIHQWPATLVQPVGSPLSLECTVEGTSNPNLYWYRQAAGRGLQLLFYSVGIGQISSEVPQNLSASRPQDRQFILSSKKLLLSDSGFYLCAWSVGAGPYEQYFGPGTRLTVT.

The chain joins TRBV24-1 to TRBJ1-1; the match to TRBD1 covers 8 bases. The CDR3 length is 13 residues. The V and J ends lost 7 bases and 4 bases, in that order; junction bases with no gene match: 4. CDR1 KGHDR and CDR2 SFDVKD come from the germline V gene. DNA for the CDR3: TGTGCCACCAGAGAAACAGGGGGCACTGAAGCTTTCTTT. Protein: CATRETGGTEAFF.

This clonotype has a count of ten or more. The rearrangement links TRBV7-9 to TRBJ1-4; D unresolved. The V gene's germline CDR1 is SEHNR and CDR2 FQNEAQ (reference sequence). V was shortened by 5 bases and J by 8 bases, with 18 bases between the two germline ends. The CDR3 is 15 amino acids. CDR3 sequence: CASSPPTSLQEKLFF. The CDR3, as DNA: TGTGCCAGCAGCCCACCTACCAGCCTCCAAGAAAAACTGTTTTTT.

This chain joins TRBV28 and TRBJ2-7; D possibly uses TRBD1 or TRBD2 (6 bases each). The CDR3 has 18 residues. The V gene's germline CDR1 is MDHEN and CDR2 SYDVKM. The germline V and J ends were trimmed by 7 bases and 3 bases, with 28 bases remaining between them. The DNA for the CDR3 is TGTGCCAGCAACCGAGCGACAGGATCACCGGGACTTGACTACGAGCAGTACTTC. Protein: CASNRATGSPGLDYEQYF.

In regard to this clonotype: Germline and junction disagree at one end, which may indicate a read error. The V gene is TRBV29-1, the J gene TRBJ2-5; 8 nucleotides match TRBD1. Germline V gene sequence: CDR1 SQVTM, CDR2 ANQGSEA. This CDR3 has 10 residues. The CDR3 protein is CSVDVDRVFF. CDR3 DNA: TGCAGCGTCGACGTGGACAGGGTGTTCTTC.

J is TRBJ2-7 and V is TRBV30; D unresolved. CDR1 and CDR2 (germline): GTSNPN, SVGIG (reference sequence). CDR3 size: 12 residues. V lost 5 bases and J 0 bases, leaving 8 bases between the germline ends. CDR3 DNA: TGTGCCTGGGCGGTTAGCTCCTACGAGCAGTACTTC. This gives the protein CAWAVSSYEQYF.

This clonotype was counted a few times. Here the CDR3 DNA reads TGTGCCACAGCAGGGGGTCCTGAAGCTTTCTTT. Residues: CATAGGPEAFF. The chain employs TRBV6-2 or TRBV6-3 and TRBJ1-1, with TRBD1 matching over 7 bases. This CDR3 has 11 residues. In germline, CDR1 is MNHEY, CDR2 SVGEGT. V shed 10 bases and J 6 bases; nucleotides not matched to a gene: 5.

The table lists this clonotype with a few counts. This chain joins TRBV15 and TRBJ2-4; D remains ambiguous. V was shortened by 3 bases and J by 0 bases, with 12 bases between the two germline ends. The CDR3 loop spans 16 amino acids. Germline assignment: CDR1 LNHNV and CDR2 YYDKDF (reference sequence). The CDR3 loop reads CATSRRTGLAKNIQYF. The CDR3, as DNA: TGTGCCACCAGCAGGAGGACGGGTCTAGCCAAAAACATTCAGTACTTC.

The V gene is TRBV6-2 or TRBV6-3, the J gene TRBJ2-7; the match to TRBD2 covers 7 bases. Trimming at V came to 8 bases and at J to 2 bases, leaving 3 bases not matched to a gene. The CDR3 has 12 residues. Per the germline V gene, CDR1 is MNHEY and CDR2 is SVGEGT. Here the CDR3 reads CASERDPYEQYF. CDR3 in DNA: TGTGCCAGCGAGCGGGACCCCTACGAGCAGTACTTC.

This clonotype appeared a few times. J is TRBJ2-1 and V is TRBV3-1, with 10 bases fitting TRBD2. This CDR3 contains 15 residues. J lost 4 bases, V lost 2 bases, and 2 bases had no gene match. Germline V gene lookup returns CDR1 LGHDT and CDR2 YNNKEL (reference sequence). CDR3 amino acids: CASSQLSGGYNEQFF. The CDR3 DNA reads TGTGCCAGCAGCCAACTTAGCGGGGGGTACAATGAGCAGTTCTTC.

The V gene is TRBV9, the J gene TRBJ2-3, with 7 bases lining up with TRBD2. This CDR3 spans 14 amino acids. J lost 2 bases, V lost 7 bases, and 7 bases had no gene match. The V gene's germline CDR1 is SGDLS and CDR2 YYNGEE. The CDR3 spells CASAGTTYTDTQYF. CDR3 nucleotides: TGTGCCAGCGCAGGGACTACCTACACAGATACGCAGTATTTT.

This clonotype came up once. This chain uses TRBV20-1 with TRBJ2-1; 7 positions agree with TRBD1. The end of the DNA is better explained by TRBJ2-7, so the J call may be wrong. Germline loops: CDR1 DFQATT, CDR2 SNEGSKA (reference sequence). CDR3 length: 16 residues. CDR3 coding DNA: TGCAGTGCTAGAGATCGGCGGTCGACAGGGACCTACGAGCAGTACTTC. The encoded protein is CSARDRRSTGTYEQYF.

Here the CDR3 DNA reads TGTGCCACCAGCAGCCGGACAGGGGAAGTGGATACGCAGTATTTT. Amino acid sequence: CATSSRTGEVDTQYF. The V and J genes are TRBV15 and TRBJ2-3, with 9 bases identical to TRBD1. The CDR3 has 15 residues. V lost 3 bases to trimming and J lost 6 bases; unmatched junction nucleotides: 7. Per germline, CDR1 LNHNV and CDR2 YYDKDF (reference sequence). Using reference TRBV15 and TRBJ2-3 for the parts outside the CDR3, the full variable domain is DAMVIQNPRYQVTQFGKPVTLSCSQTLNHNVMYWYQQKSSQAPKLLFHYYDKDFNNEADTPDNFQSRRPNTSFCFLDIRSPGLGDTAMYLCATSSRTGEVDTQYFGPGTRLTVL.

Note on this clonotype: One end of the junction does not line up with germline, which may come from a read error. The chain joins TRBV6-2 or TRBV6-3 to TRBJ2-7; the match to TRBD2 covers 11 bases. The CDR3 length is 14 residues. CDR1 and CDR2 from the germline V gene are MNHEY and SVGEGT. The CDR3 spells CASRRGLADYERYF. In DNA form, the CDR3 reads TGTGCCAGCAGACGGGGACTAGCGGACTACGAGCGGTACTTC.